Below, 9 T cell receptor beta chains from the same sample are listed, as sequenced in a study of blood T cell repertoires in COVID-19. Sequencing used immunoSEQ multiplex PCR; TCRdb keeps in-frame clones, though not all of them. There are roughly 200,000 clones in the sample; approximately 80% occur only once, and roughly 7.8% lies in the top ten. Sequenced material: peripheral blood. The source of these receptors is a woman of 80 years or more with COVID-19, enrolled during active disease.

The chain combines TRBV6-8 with TRBJ1-6, with D possibly matching TRBD1 (5 bases). Germline V gene lookup returns CDR1 MNHGY and CDR2 SAAAGT. The V end lost 8 bases, the J end lost 6 bases, and 17 bases lay between the germline ends. The CDR3 is made up of 15 amino acids. CDR3 DNA: TGTGCCAGCCCCCGGTTAGGACATTCTAATTCACCCCTCCACTTT. It translates to CASPRLGHSNSPLHF.

The chain employs TRBV28 and TRBJ2-6; tentative D call: TRBD2 (6 bases). Trimming cost V 3 bases and J 1 base, with 16 bases left between them. This CDR3 spans 18 amino acids. CDR1 is MDHEN, CDR2 SYDVKM, per germline. CDR3 nucleotide sequence: TGTGCCAGCAGTTTTCGGCGGGGCTCGCGGTCTGGGGCCAACGTCCTGACTTTC. Amino acids: CASSFRRGSRSGANVLTF.

The chain couples TRBV6-5 to TRBJ2-2; 7 nucleotides line up with TRBD1. V shed 7 bases, J shed 5 bases, and the junction held 7 bases outside the gene matches. There are 14 residues in the CDR3. CDR1 is MNHEY and CDR2 is SVGAGI in the germline V gene. The CDR3 here is CASIGGVGTGELFF. DNA for the CDR3: TGTGCCAGCATAGGGGGCGTAGGGACCGGGGAGCTGTTTTTT.

The V gene is TRBV18, the J gene TRBJ1-2; D gene uncertain. Trimming pared 5 bases from V and 4 bases from J, leaving 20 bases between. The CDR3 is 16 amino acids. Germline lookup yields CDR1 KGHSH and CDR2 LQKENI. The CDR3 sequence: CASSEYRPPMIYGYTF. In nucleotides, the CDR3 is TGTGCCAGCTCAGAGTACCGTCCACCGATGATCTATGGCTACACCTTC.

The DNA for the CDR3 is TGTGCCAGCAGCTGTCGCCGGACAGCTCGATGGGACTATAGCAATCAGCCCCAGCATTTT. Translated: CASSCRRTARWDYSNQPQHF. This chain joins TRBV7-3 and TRBJ1-5; perhaps TRBD1 as D (6 bases). Trimming shortened V by 4 bases and J by 0 bases, and 25 bases separated the two germline ends. Germline V lookup: CDR1 SGHTA, CDR2 FQGTGA. The CDR3 extends over 20 amino acids. Filled out from reference TRBV7-3 and TRBJ1-5, the complete variable domain reads GAGVSQTPSNKVTEKGKYVELRCDPISGHTALYWYRQSLGQGPEFLIYFQGTGAADDSGLPNDRFFAVRPEGSVSTLKIQRTERGDSAVYLCASSCRRTARWDYSNQPQHFGDGTRLSIL.

V gene TRBV4-2 combines with J gene TRBJ1-1; D is ambiguous. The germline gives CDR1 LGHNA, CDR2 YNFKEQ. V was cut by 0 bases and J by 8 bases, with 13 bases left in between. There are 14 residues in the CDR3. Written as DNA, the CDR3 is TGTGCCAGCAGCCAAGATAGCGGGTGGGCCGAAGCTTTCTTT. Translating it yields CASSQDSGWAEAFF.

This clone was found a few times. This chain connects TRBV6-6 to TRBJ2-7; 7 positions match TRBD1. From germline, CDR1 is MNHNY and CDR2 SVGAGI (reference sequence). The J segment lost 0 bases and the V segment lost 4 bases, leaving 9 bases of the junction unmatched. The CDR3 has 16 amino acids. The CDR3 DNA follows: TGTGCCAGCAGTTCACAGGGGACCCGTGCCTCCTACGAGCAGTACTTC. Its protein product is CASSSQGTRASYEQYF.

The chain recombines TRBV5-1 with TRBJ2-1, with 15 bases identical to TRBD2. The V gene end was trimmed by 4 bases and the J gene end by 2 bases; junction bases not matched to a gene: 4. CDR3 size: 17 residues. Germline assignment: CDR1 SGHRS and CDR2 YFSETQ. The CDR3 is CASSPGTSGGPYNEQFF. Written as DNA, the CDR3 is TGCGCCAGCAGCCCCGGGACTAGCGGGGGGCCCTACAATGAGCAGTTCTTC.

The chain employs TRBV9 and TRBJ2-5, with D possibly matching TRBD2 (7 bases). The V gene's germline CDR1 is SGDLS and CDR2 YYNGEE. V was clipped by 0 bases and J by 2 bases, with 11 bases between them. The CDR3 is 15 amino acids. The CDR3 spells CASSVVGGRQETQYF. The DNA of the CDR3 is TGTGCCAGCAGCGTAGTGGGGGGGCGACAAGAGACCCAGTACTTC.